These T cell receptor beta chains were read from a single sample in a study of OX40 agonist ivuxolimab in advanced cancers. Assay: immunoSEQ multiplex PCR; the TCRdb copy retains only in-frame clones and omits some. Of over 70,000 clones detected, roughly nine tenths appear once; the ten largest clones hold about 0.2%. Sequencing was performed on CD4+ or CD8+ T cells sorted from blood, taken in a trial of the OX40 agonist ivuxolimab. The receptor source for this set is an adult with an advanced solid tumor such as melanoma, head and neck, liver or kidney cancer. Each CDR3 is given with its conserved first and last residue. The D gene is left open where the match is weak. Size is omitted from some rows. Given values are once, few, many or a class for expanded clones.

d_gene	v_gene	j_gene	abundance	CDR3nt	CDR3aa
.	TRBV28	TRBJ2-7	.	TGTGCCAGCAGTTCCCCCAAGACATTCCTACTACGAGTGCAGTACTTC	CASSSPKTFLLRVQYF
.	TRBV5-6	TRBJ2-3	.	TGTGCCAGCAGCTTGTTGGGAGCAGATACGCAGTATTTT	CASSLLGADTQYF
.	TRBV29-1	TRBJ2-3	.	TGCAGCGTTGGGGGGACCCCCGCGCCAGATACGCAGTATTTT	CSVGGTPAPDTQYF
TRBD2	TRBV27	TRBJ2-2	.	TGTGCCAGCAGTTTGAGACCGGGACTAGCGGGAAGAATCACCGGGGAGCTGTTTTTT	CASSLRPGLAGRITGELFF
.	TRBV25-1	TRBJ2-1	.	TGTGCCAGCAGTGCGACCGGGTCCCACCTGAGGAGGTTCTTC	CASSATGSHLRRFF
.	TRBV5-6	TRBJ1-4	.	TGTGCCAGCAGCTTGTTCAGAGGTGAAAAACTGTTTTTT	CASSLFRGEKLFF
TRBD1	TRBV7-2	TRBJ1-1	few	TGTGCCAGCAGCTTCTCCTGGACAGGCCCTGAAGCTTTCTTT	CASSFSWTGPEAFF
.	TRBV5-1	TRBJ2-4	.	TGCGCCAGCAGCCCCGGGACGCTGGCGGGCTATGCCAAAAACATTCAGTACTTC	CASSPGTLAGYAKNIQYF
TRBD2	TRBV15	TRBJ2-3	.	TGTGCCACCAGCGCAATAGCGGGGGGGGTCACAGATACGCAGTATTTT	CATSAIAGGVTDTQYF
TRBD1	TRBV6-5	TRBJ2-7	once	TGTGCCAGCAGTTACTCGCGTACAGGGGGGTACGAGCAGTACTTC	CASSYSRTGGYEQYF
.	TRBV5-1	TRBJ1-5	.	TGCGCCAGCAGCTTTGGAGAGGGCAGCAATCAGCCCCAGCATTTT	CASSFGEGSNQPQHF
TRBD2	TRBV6-5	TRBJ2-5	.	TGTGCCAGCAGTACCCGCGGGAGCGAGACCCAGTACTTC	CASSTRGSETQYF
TRBD2	TRBV10-3	TRBJ2-1	.	TGTGCCATCAGGGGTGGGGCGGGAGTCCTGCCCTACAATGAGCAGTTCTTC	CAIRGGAGVLPYNEQFF
.	TRBV28	TRBJ2-4	.	TGTGCCAGCAGTTTAAATCAAGGAGTGGGCATTCAGTACTTC	CASSLNQGVGIQYF
.	TRBV7-3	TRBJ1-4	.	TGTGCCAGCAGCTTCAGTCTTCTGGATGAAAAACTGTTTTTT	CASSFSLLDEKLFF
.	TRBV19	TRBJ2-1	.	TGTGCCAGTAGTTCCCCGGACAAGGTCTACAATGAGCAGTTCTTC	CASSSPDKVYNEQFF
.	TRBV5-1	TRBJ2-5	.	TGCGCCAGCAGCTTCGTGAAGGCAGGGGGAGGGACCCAGTACTTC	CASSFVKAGGGTQYF
TRBD1	TRBV27	TRBJ2-7	.	TGTGCCAGCAGTTTGATAAGGGACAGGAGCTCCTACGAGCAGTACTTC	CASSLIRDRSSYEQYF
.	TRBV19	TRBJ2-3	once	TGTGCCAGTAGTCCGGGACCGTCATCCACAGATACGCAGTATTTT	CASSPGPSSTDTQYF
.	TRBV30	TRBJ2-3	.	TGTGCCTGGAGAGGGCAGAAAGGGACCAGCACAGATACGCAGTATTTT	CAWRGQKGTSTDTQYF
.	TRBV5-6	TRBJ2-3	.	TGTGCCAGCAGCTCAGACTACACAGATACGCAGTATTTT	CASSSDYTDTQYF
TRBD2	TRBV2	TRBJ2-2	.	TGTGCCAGCTCGGAGCGGGGGGGCCATGGGGAGCTGTTTTTT	CASSERGGHGELFF